This T cell receptor beta chain was identified during a study of blood T cell repertoires in COVID-19. Study as a whole: COVID-19 samples from acute and convalescent phases originated in the United States, Italy and Spain. The cDNA or gDNA used as material had been derived from T cells, B-cell-depleted T cells, or PBMCs.

As processed by the authors: Counts of nucleated cells, estimated from reference gene primer amplification, were obtained. Assay used: immunoSEQ multiplex PCR; TCRdb lists only in-frame clones, some missing. That table furnishes V, J and clone size, whereas the DNA furnished D and trimming. The data contain hundreds of thousands of clones, about 89% of them singletons. V lost 10 bases, J lost 4 bases, and 14 bases lay in between. The CDR3 spans 13 residues. Germline V gene data show CDR1 as LNHDA and CDR2 as SQIVND (reference sequence). Sequences were obtained from peripheral blood. The rearrangement links TRBV19 to TRBJ1-5; a possible D gene is TRBD1 (5 bases). This clonotype was sampled from a man aged 40-49 years with acute or convalescent COVID-19. CDR3 region: CATGPRGNQPQHF. In nucleotides, the CDR3 is TGTGCCACCGGACCAAGGGGAAATCAGCCCCAGCATTTT.